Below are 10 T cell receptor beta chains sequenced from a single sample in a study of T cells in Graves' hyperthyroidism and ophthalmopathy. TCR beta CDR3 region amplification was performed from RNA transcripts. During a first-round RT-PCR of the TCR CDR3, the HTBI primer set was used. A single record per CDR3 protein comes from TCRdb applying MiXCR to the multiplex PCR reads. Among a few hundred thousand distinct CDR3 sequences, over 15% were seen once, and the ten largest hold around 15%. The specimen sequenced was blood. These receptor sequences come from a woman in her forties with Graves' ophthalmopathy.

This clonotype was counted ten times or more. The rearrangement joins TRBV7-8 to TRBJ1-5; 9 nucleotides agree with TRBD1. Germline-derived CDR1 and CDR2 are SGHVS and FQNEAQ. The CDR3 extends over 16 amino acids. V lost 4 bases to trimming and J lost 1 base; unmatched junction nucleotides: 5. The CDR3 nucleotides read TGTGCCAGCAGCTCCGACAGGGGGTGGAGCAATCAGCCCCAGCATTTT. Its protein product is CASSSDRGWSNQPQHF. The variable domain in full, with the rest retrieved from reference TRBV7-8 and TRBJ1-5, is GAGVSQSPRYKVAKRGQDVALRCDPISGHVSLFWYQQALGQGPEFLTYFQNEAQLDKSGLPSDRFFAERPEGSVSTLKIQRTQQEDSAVYLCASSSDRGWSNQPQHFGDGTRLSIL.

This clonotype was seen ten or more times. DNA for the CDR3: TGTGCCACCAGTGATAGAGACAGGGCAAGAGAGACCCAGTACTTC. Its protein product is CATSDRDRARETQYF. The genes are TRBV24-1 and TRBJ2-5; the match to TRBD1 covers 7 bases. Germline V gives CDR1 KGHDR, CDR2 SFDVKD. This CDR3 spans 15 amino acids. V lost 3 bases to trimming and J lost 4 bases; unmatched junction nucleotides: 7.

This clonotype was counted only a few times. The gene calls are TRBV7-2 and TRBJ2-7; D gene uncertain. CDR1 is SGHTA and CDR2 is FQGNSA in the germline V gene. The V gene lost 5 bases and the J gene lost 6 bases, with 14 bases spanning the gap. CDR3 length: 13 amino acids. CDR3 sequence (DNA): TGTGCCAGCAGCGAATTACTTACCTTCGAGCAGTACTTC. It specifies CASSELLTFEQYF. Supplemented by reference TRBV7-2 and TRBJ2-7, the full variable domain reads GAGVSQSPSNKVTEKGKDVELRCDPISGHTALYWYRQSLGQGLEFLIYFQGNSAPDKSGLPSDRFSAERTGGSVSTLTIQRTQQEDSAVYLCASSELLTFEQYFGPGTRLTVT.

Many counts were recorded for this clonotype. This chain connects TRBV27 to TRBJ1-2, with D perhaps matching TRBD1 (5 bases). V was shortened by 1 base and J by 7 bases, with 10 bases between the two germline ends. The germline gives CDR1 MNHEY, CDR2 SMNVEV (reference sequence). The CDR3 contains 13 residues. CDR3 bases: TGTGCCAGCAGTTTATTCGGGGACGGTGGCTACACCTTC. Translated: CASSLFGDGGYTF.

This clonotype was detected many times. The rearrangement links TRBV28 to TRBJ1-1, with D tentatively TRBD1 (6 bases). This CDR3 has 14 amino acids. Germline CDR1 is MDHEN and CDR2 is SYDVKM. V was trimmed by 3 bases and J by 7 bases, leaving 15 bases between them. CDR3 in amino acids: CASSFSRTANEAFF. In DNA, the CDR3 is TGTGCCAGCAGTTTTAGTCGGACAGCTAATGAAGCTTTCTTT.

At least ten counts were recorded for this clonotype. The CDR3 loop is CASSFGRQGNYEQYF. The CDR3 DNA reads TGTGCCAGCAGTTTCGGGAGACAGGGGAACTACGAGCAGTACTTC. V is TRBV28 and J is TRBJ2-7; 8 nucleotides line up with TRBD1. V dropped 3 bases and J dropped 3; count of bases not matched to a gene: 7. The CDR3 consists of 15 residues. The V gene's germline CDR1 is MDHEN and CDR2 SYDVKM.

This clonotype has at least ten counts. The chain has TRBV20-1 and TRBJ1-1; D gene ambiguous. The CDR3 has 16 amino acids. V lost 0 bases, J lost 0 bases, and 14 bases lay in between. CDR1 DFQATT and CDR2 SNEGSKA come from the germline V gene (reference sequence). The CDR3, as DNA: TGCAGTGCTAGAGATCTCGCCGGGTTCGTGAACACTGAAGCTTTCTTT. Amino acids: CSARDLAGFVNTEAFF.

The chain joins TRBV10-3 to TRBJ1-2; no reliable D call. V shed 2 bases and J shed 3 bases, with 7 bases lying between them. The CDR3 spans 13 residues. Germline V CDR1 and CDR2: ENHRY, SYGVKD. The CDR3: CAISERGDYGYTF. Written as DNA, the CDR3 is TGTGCCATCAGTGAGCGGGGAGACTATGGCTACACCTTC.

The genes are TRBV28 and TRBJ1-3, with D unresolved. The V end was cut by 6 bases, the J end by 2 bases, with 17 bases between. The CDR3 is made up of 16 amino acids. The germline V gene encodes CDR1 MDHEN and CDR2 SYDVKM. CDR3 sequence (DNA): TGTGCCAGCAGCTTGTTGCGTAGGTCTACTGGAAACACCATATATTTT. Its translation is CASSLLRRSTGNTIYF.

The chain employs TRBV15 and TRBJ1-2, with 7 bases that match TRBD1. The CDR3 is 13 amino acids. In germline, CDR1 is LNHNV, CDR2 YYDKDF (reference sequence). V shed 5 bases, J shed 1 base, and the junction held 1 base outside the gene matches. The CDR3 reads CATSRQGNYGYTF. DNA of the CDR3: TGTGCCACCAGCCGACAGGGTAACTATGGCTACACCTTC.